This is a list of T cell receptor beta chains from one sample in a study of post-analysis software for immune sequencing data. Via MiXCR, TCRdb re-called the PCR reads, giving one row per CDR3 protein. The sample lists 150,000 or so distinct CDR3 sequences, under 40% occurring once. Sequencing used blood, obtained after autologous hematopoietic stem cell transplantation. Receptors originate from a girl aged 10 to 17 with multiple sclerosis. Each CDR3 is given with its conserved first and last residue. D genes are given only for firm matches. Where a row states a size, it is once, few, many or the class of an expanded clone; other rows omit it.

clone_size: .; d_call: TRBD2; j_call: TRBJ2-7; v_call: TRBV6-2/TRBV6-3; cdr3_aa: CASSPTSGISEQYF; cdr3_nt: TGTGCCAGCAGTCCGACTAGCGGGATAAGCGAGCAGTACTTC
clone_size: .; d_call: .; j_call: TRBJ2-5; v_call: TRBV7-6; cdr3_aa: CASSTRPTGQETQYF; cdr3_nt: TGTGCCAGCAGCACCCGGCCAACCGGCCAAGAGACCCAGTACTTC
clone_size: many; d_call: TRBD2; j_call: TRBJ2-1; v_call: TRBV20-1; cdr3_aa: CSASTFVASGRNEQFF; cdr3_nt: TGCAGTGCTAGTACCTTTGTCGCTAGCGGGAGAAATGAGCAGTTCTTC
clone_size: once; d_call: TRBD1; j_call: TRBJ2-6; v_call: TRBV4-3; cdr3_aa: CASSQEQGAGANVLTF; cdr3_nt: TGCGCCAGCAGCCAAGAACAGGGGGCTGGGGCCAACGTCCTGACTTTC
clone_size: few; d_call: TRBD1; j_call: TRBJ1-2; v_call: TRBV6-6; cdr3_aa: CASSPGTGFNYGYTF; cdr3_nt: TGTGCCAGCAGCCCCGGGACAGGGTTTAACTATGGCTACACCTTC
clone_size: .; d_call: .; j_call: TRBJ1-5; v_call: TRBV6-1; cdr3_aa: CASLSAVRGNQPQHF; cdr3_nt: TGTGCCAGCTTGTCGGCAGTTCGAGGCAATCAGCCCCAGCATTTT
clone_size: .; d_call: .; j_call: TRBJ1-1; v_call: TRBV6-5; cdr3_aa: CASSRPRGSMNTEAFF; cdr3_nt: TGTGCCAGCAGCCGCCCCAGGGGATCCATGAACACTGAAGCTTTCTTT
clone_size: .; d_call: .; j_call: TRBJ1-6; v_call: TRBV20-1; cdr3_aa: CSATRRENSPLHF; cdr3_nt: TGCAGTGCTACCCGGAGGGAAAATTCACCCCTCCACTTT
clone_size: .; d_call: .; j_call: TRBJ2-7; v_call: TRBV25-1; cdr3_aa: CASSPFSGYEQYF; cdr3_nt: TGTGCCAGCAGCCCCTTTTCAGGATACGAGCAGTACTTC
clone_size: many; d_call: .; j_call: TRBJ2-5; v_call: TRBV6-5; cdr3_aa: CASSKTGTGTQYF; cdr3_nt: TGTGCCAGCAGTAAGACCGGGACGGGGACCCAGTACTTC
clone_size: .; d_call: .; j_call: TRBJ2-1; v_call: TRBV20-1; cdr3_aa: CSASLGDGSYNEQFF; cdr3_nt: TGCAGTGCCAGTCTAGGGGACGGCTCCTACAATGAGCAGTTCTTC
clone_size: few; d_call: TRBD2; j_call: TRBJ2-7; v_call: TRBV2; cdr3_aa: CASSGSGRMSPYEQYF; cdr3_nt: TGTGCCAGCAGTGGCAGCGGGAGGATGAGCCCCTACGAGCAGTACTTC
clone_size: once; d_call: TRBD1; j_call: TRBJ1-2; v_call: TRBV20-1; cdr3_aa: CSATGTGVDYGYTF; cdr3_nt: TGCAGTGCTACCGGGACAGGGGTTGACTATGGCTACACCTTC
clone_size: .; d_call: .; j_call: TRBJ2-1; v_call: TRBV12-5; cdr3_aa: CASGLVGGQFNEQFF; cdr3_nt: TGTGCTAGTGGTTTGGTCGGGGGACAGTTCAATGAGCAGTTCTTC
clone_size: .; d_call: .; j_call: TRBJ1-5; v_call: TRBV19; cdr3_aa: CASSILISQSNQPQHF; cdr3_nt: TGTGCCAGTAGTATTCTGATTTCCCAATCTAATCAGCCCCAGCATTTT
clone_size: .; d_call: .; j_call: TRBJ1-5; v_call: TRBV7-9; cdr3_aa: CASSDGGPGNQPQHF; cdr3_nt: TGTGCCAGCAGCGACGGGGGGCCGGGCAATCAGCCCCAGCATTTT
clone_size: many; d_call: .; j_call: TRBJ2-1; v_call: TRBV29-1; cdr3_aa: CSVAAVMDEQFF; cdr3_nt: TGCAGCGTTGCTGCTGTGATGGATGAGCAGTTCTTC
clone_size: .; d_call: .; j_call: TRBJ1-2; v_call: TRBV3-1; cdr3_aa: CASSQRTASYGYTF; cdr3_nt: TGTGCCAGCAGCCAGAGGACGGCGAGCTATGGCTACACCTTC
clone_size: .; d_call: .; j_call: TRBJ2-7; v_call: TRBV6-6; cdr3_aa: CANQRGLSYEQYF; cdr3_nt: TGTGCCAACCAGAGGGGCCTATCCTACGAGCAGTACTTC
clone_size: .; d_call: .; j_call: TRBJ2-1; v_call: TRBV11-2; cdr3_aa: CASSLVGDEQFF; cdr3_nt: TGTGCCAGCAGCTTAGTCGGGGATGAGCAGTTCTTC
clone_size: .; d_call: TRBD2; j_call: TRBJ2-7; v_call: TRBV29-1; cdr3_aa: CSVDPGGTSGTSYEQYF; cdr3_nt: TGCAGCGTTGACCCCGGAGGTACTAGCGGAACCTCCTACGAGCAGTACTTC
clone_size: few; d_call: .; j_call: TRBJ1-2; v_call: TRBV4-1; cdr3_aa: CASSPDRNYGYTF; cdr3_nt: TGCGCCAGCAGCCCGGACAGAAATTATGGCTACACCTTC
clone_size: .; d_call: TRBD1; j_call: TRBJ1-1; v_call: TRBV20-1; cdr3_aa: CSARDGEQGSTEAFF; cdr3_nt: TGCAGTGCTAGAGACGGGGAACAGGGGAGCACTGAAGCTTTCTTT
clone_size: many; d_call: TRBD2; j_call: TRBJ2-1; v_call: TRBV9; cdr3_aa: CASSVVASGRDEQFF; cdr3_nt: TGTGCCAGCAGCGTAGTGGCTAGCGGGAGGGATGAGCAGTTCTTC
clone_size: many; d_call: .; j_call: TRBJ2-1; v_call: TRBV30; cdr3_aa: CAWSALNEQFF; cdr3_nt: TGTGCCTGGAGTGCTCTGAATGAGCAGTTCTTC
clone_size: many; d_call: .; j_call: TRBJ2-7; v_call: TRBV5-6; cdr3_aa: CASSLGTLLFYEQYF; cdr3_nt: TGTGCCAGCAGCTTGGGGACACTTCTATTCTACGAGCAGTACTTC
clone_size: .; d_call: .; j_call: TRBJ1-5; v_call: TRBV12-3/TRBV12-4; cdr3_aa: CASSFGGVNQPQHF; cdr3_nt: TGTGCCAGCAGTTTTGGAGGGGTAAATCAGCCCCAGCATTTT
clone_size: many; d_call: .; j_call: TRBJ1-5; v_call: TRBV27; cdr3_aa: CASSPAGPPRQHF; cdr3_nt: TGTGCCAGCAGCCCCGCGGGGCCCCCACGCCAGCATTTT
clone_size: .; d_call: TRBD1; j_call: TRBJ2-7; v_call: TRBV12-3/TRBV12-4; cdr3_aa: CASSPPRQGTDEQYF; cdr3_nt: TGTGCCAGCAGTCCCCCGCGACAGGGGACAGATGAGCAGTACTTC
clone_size: few; d_call: TRBD2; j_call: TRBJ2-1; v_call: TRBV7-2; cdr3_aa: CASSFGTSGRGEQFF; cdr3_nt: TGTGCCAGCAGCTTCGGGACTAGCGGGAGAGGTGAGCAGTTCTTC
clone_size: .; d_call: TRBD1; j_call: TRBJ2-3; v_call: TRBV9; cdr3_aa: CASSADRGLGDTQYF; cdr3_nt: TGTGCCAGCAGCGCGGACAGGGGGCTGGGGGATACGCAGTATTTT
clone_size: .; d_call: TRBD2; j_call: TRBJ2-7; v_call: TRBV7-3; cdr3_aa: CASSPLAGGGSEQYF; cdr3_nt: TGTGCCAGCAGCCCTCTAGCGGGAGGAGGTAGTGAGCAGTACTTC
clone_size: .; d_call: TRBD2; j_call: TRBJ2-2; v_call: TRBV20-1; cdr3_aa: CSARSLAGGRTGELFF; cdr3_nt: TGCAGTGCTAGGAGTCTAGCGGGAGGGCGCACCGGGGAGCTGTTTTTT
clone_size: once; d_call: .; j_call: TRBJ2-7; v_call: TRBV9; cdr3_aa: CASSVEDLVYGHEQYF; cdr3_nt: TGTGCCAGCAGCGTAGAGGATCTAGTCTATGGGCACGAGCAGTACTTC
clone_size: .; d_call: .; j_call: TRBJ2-3; v_call: TRBV7-9; cdr3_aa: CASSTGGGPADTQYF; cdr3_nt: TGTGCCAGCAGCACCGGAGGGGGACCAGCAGATACGCAGTATTTT
clone_size: many; d_call: .; j_call: TRBJ2-7; v_call: TRBV10-2; cdr3_aa: CASTQGLQGYEQYF; cdr3_nt: TGCGCCAGCACTCAGGGGCTCCAAGGCTACGAGCAGTACTTC
clone_size: .; d_call: .; j_call: TRBJ1-5; v_call: TRBV18; cdr3_aa: CASSEGQGSSQPQHF; cdr3_nt: TGTGCCAGCTCAGAAGGTCAGGGGAGTAGTCAGCCCCAGCATTTT
clone_size: few; d_call: .; j_call: TRBJ2-7; v_call: TRBV9; cdr3_aa: CASSPRNEVGEQYF; cdr3_nt: TGTGCCAGCAGCCCCCGGAACGAGGTGGGCGAGCAGTACTTC
clone_size: .; d_call: TRBD2; j_call: TRBJ2-3; v_call: TRBV7-6; cdr3_aa: CASSTGTSGGTTDTQYF; cdr3_nt: TGTGCCAGCAGCACCGGGACTAGCGGGGGGACCACAGATACGCAGTATTTT
clone_size: few; d_call: .; j_call: TRBJ1-5; v_call: TRBV5-1; cdr3_aa: CASSLSGDNQPQHF; cdr3_nt: TGCGCCAGCAGCCTGTCAGGAGACAATCAGCCCCAGCATTTT
clone_size: .; d_call: .; j_call: TRBJ2-7; v_call: TRBV25-1; cdr3_aa: CASSENLSGSYEQYF; cdr3_nt: TGTGCCAGCAGTGAGAACCTTAGCGGATCCTACGAGCAGTACTTC
clone_size: .; d_call: .; j_call: TRBJ2-1; v_call: TRBV10-3; cdr3_aa: CAISGGNQCSEQFF; cdr3_nt: TGTGCCATCAGTGGAGGGAACCAATGTAGTGAGCAGTTCTTC
clone_size: .; d_call: TRBD2; j_call: TRBJ2-7; v_call: TRBV28; cdr3_aa: CASMGLAVPYEQYF; cdr3_nt: TGTGCCAGCATGGGACTAGCGGTTCCCTACGAGCAGTACTTC
clone_size: many; d_call: TRBD1; j_call: TRBJ2-3; v_call: TRBV6-5; cdr3_aa: CASSYGTGHTDTQYF; cdr3_nt: TGTGCCAGCAGTTACGGGACAGGGCACACAGATACGCAGTATTTT
clone_size: many; d_call: .; j_call: TRBJ2-1; v_call: TRBV24-1; cdr3_aa: CATSAQTGSYNEQFF; cdr3_nt: TGTGCCACCAGTGCACAGACAGGCTCCTACAATGAGCAGTTCTTC
clone_size: .; d_call: TRBD1; j_call: TRBJ2-1; v_call: TRBV18; cdr3_aa: CASYLGTGYNEQFF; cdr3_nt: TGTGCCAGCTACCTCGGGACAGGGTACAATGAGCAGTTCTTC
clone_size: few; d_call: TRBD2; j_call: TRBJ2-5; v_call: TRBV4-2; cdr3_aa: CASSQRLAGQTQETQYF; cdr3_nt: TGTGCCAGCAGCCAAAGACTAGCGGGACAGACCCAAGAGACCCAGTACTTC
clone_size: many; d_call: TRBD1; j_call: TRBJ1-2; v_call: TRBV5-4; cdr3_aa: CASSPGTEYGYTF; cdr3_nt: TGTGCCAGCAGCCCCGGGACAGAGTATGGCTACACCTTC
clone_size: once; d_call: TRBD1; j_call: TRBJ2-7; v_call: TRBV14; cdr3_aa: CASSRTGGPYEQYF; cdr3_nt: TGTGCCAGCAGCCGAACAGGGGGTCCCTACGAGCAGTACTTC
clone_size: .; d_call: TRBD2; j_call: TRBJ2-3; v_call: TRBV18; cdr3_aa: CASSTMPGGLTDTQYF; cdr3_nt: TGTGCCAGCTCCACGATGCCGGGAGGACTCACAGATACGCAGTATTTT
clone_size: few; d_call: .; j_call: TRBJ2-7; v_call: TRBV28; cdr3_aa: CASSLAMVAGEQYF; cdr3_nt: TGTGCCAGCAGTTTGGCTATGGTGGCGGGGGAGCAGTACTTC
clone_size: once; d_call: .; j_call: TRBJ1-1; v_call: TRBV7-3; cdr3_aa: CVGSSRGGVGSEAFF; cdr3_nt: TGTGTCGGCAGCTCCCGGGGAGGGGTTGGGTCTGAAGCTTTCTTT
clone_size: .; d_call: .; j_call: TRBJ2-7; v_call: TRBV20-1; cdr3_aa: CSASAAAPYEQYF; cdr3_nt: TGCAGTGCTAGTGCAGCAGCCCCCTACGAGCAGTACTTC
clone_size: .; d_call: .; j_call: TRBJ1-5; v_call: TRBV12-3/TRBV12-4; cdr3_aa: CASSFPASNQPQHF; cdr3_nt: TGTGCCAGCAGTTTCCCGGCAAGCAATCAGCCCCAGCATTTT
clone_size: .; d_call: TRBD1; j_call: TRBJ1-5; v_call: TRBV12-3/TRBV12-4; cdr3_aa: CASAPQGARGNQPQHF; cdr3_nt: TGTGCCAGCGCCCCTCAGGGGGCGCGGGGCAATCAGCCCCAGCATTTT
clone_size: .; d_call: .; j_call: TRBJ2-4; v_call: TRBV6-2/TRBV6-3; cdr3_aa: CANRSVPLNIQYF; cdr3_nt: TGTGCCAACCGTTCCGTCCCACTAAACATTCAGTACTTC
clone_size: .; d_call: .; j_call: TRBJ1-1; v_call: TRBV7-9; cdr3_aa: CASSLSVAAAEAFF; cdr3_nt: TGTGCCAGCAGCTTATCGGTGGCAGCCGCTGAAGCTTTCTTT